This TCR beta chain was obtained from a study of blood T cell repertoires in COVID-19. Study information: Acute-phase and convalescent COVID-19 samples originated in the United States, Italy and Spain. T cells, B-cell-depleted T cells, or PBMCs provided the cDNA or gDNA that served as material.

Per the original data handling: Estimation of nucleated cell counts was performed using reference gene primer amplification. TCRdb's copy holds only in-frame clones and misses some; the assay was immunoSEQ multiplex PCR. The DNA was the basis for D and trimming; V, J and clone size are from that table. The table lists 100,000 or so clones, 72% of them singletons, with 13% to 15% in the top ten. The sequenced material came from peripheral blood. The receptor's source is an elderly woman with acute or convalescent COVID-19.

CDR3 amino acids: CASSLDRVETQYF. The CDR3 DNA reads as TGTGCCAGCAGCTTGGACAGGGTGGAGACCCAGTACTTC. The chain uses TRBV5-4 and TRBJ2-5; tentatively, D is TRBD1 (6 bases). Germline V gene data show CDR1 as SGHNT and CDR2 as YYREEE (reference sequence). V gave up 0 bases and J gave up 5 bases, with 8 bases separating them. This CDR3 comprises 13 residues.